This is a list of T cell receptor beta chains from one sample in a study of control samples from healthy donors and cancer patients. The table came from immunoSEQ multiplex PCR; TCRdb's copy has only in-frame clones and leaves some out. The table includes some 130,000 clones, approximately 89% detected once. Sequencing used blood. The origin of the receptors is a man between 35 and 55 years old in good health. Each CDR3 is given with its conserved first and last residue. D genes are given only for firm matches. Clone size is given for some rows only: seen once, a few or many times, or a class if the clone is expanded.

NA NA TRBJ2-7 TRBV12-3/TRBV12-4 TGTGCCAGCAGTTCAGACGGCTACGAGCAGTACTTC CASSSDGYEQYF
NA NA TRBJ1-3 TRBV30 TGTGCCTCAACTCCGGGTGTATCTGGAAACACCATATATTTT CASTPGVSGNTIYF
NA TRBD1 TRBJ2-3 TRBV7-8 TGTGCCAGCAGCCCCCCGACAGGGGCTTTATGGGATACGCAGTATTTT CASSPPTGALWDTQYF
NA NA TRBJ1-4 TRBV11-2 TGTGCCAGCAGCGAGACAGGACTTTTGAATGCTGAAAAACTGTTTTTT CASSETGLLNAEKLFF
NA NA TRBJ1-4 TRBV6-2/TRBV6-3 TGTGCCAGCAGCCGACAGAGCGGAAAACTGTTTTTT CASSRQSGKLFF
NA NA TRBJ2-3 TRBV30 TGTGCCTGGAGTGTACTGGCGGGGCGCACAGATACGCAGTATTTT CAWSVLAGRTDTQYF
NA TRBD2 TRBJ2-2 TRBV7-8 TGTGCCAGCAGCTCCGGGACTAGCGGTTCGGGGGAGCTGTTTTTT CASSSGTSGSGELFF
NA NA TRBJ1-2 TRBV7-6 TGTGCCAGCAGCTTAGGGACAGATGGCTACACCTTC CASSLGTDGYTF
NA TRBD1 TRBJ1-4 TRBV3-1/TRBV3-2 TGTGCCAGCAGCTTACGGACAGGTCAGCAGGGTGAAAAACTGTTTTTT CASSLRTGQQGEKLFF
NA NA TRBJ2-7 TRBV9 TGTGCCAGGGCGGGTAACTACGAGCAGTACTTC CARAGNYEQYF
NA NA TRBJ2-1 TRBV7-3 TGTGCCAGCAGCTTAACTGGTAGGTCGGTTCTCGATGAGCAGTTCTTC CASSLTGRSVLDEQFF
NA NA TRBJ1-5 TRBV5-6 TGTGCCAGCAGCTTAAAATTCGACACTAGCAATCAGCCCCAGCATTTT CASSLKFDTSNQPQHF
NA NA TRBJ1-1 TRBV7-2 TGTGCCAGCAGCTTAGCCGAGAACACTGAAGCTTTCTTT CASSLAENTEAFF
once NA TRBJ1-3 TRBV3-1/TRBV3-2 TGTGCCAGCAGCCTCGGTTTTGGGCCTCGCTCTGGAAACACCATATATTTT CASSLGFGPRSGNTIYF
NA TRBD1 TRBJ2-5 TRBV10-3 TGTGCCATCAGTGAGTTGGGCAGGGGGCAAGAGACCCAGTACTTC CAISELGRGQETQYF
NA NA TRBJ2-3 TRBV6-4 TGTGCCAGCAGAGTCCCCCCGGCCGCAGAGACGCAGTATTTT CASRVPPAAETQYF
once TRBD1 TRBJ2-1 TRBV29-1 TGCAGCGTTGAAGCTCCCCAGGGGGTAGGGGATGAGCAGTTCTTC CSVEAPQGVGDEQFF
NA NA TRBJ1-4 TRBV5-6 TGTGCCAGCAGCTCGGGACCTAATGAAAAACTGTTTTTT CASSSGPNEKLFF
NA NA TRBJ2-3 TRBV27 TGTGCCAGCAGTTTATGGGGGGATACGCAGTATTTT CASSLWGDTQYF
NA TRBD2 TRBJ2-2 TRBV30 TGTGCCTGGCTCAAGGGAGGGGCGAACACCGGGGAGCTGTTTTTT CAWLKGGANTGELFF
NA NA TRBJ2-7 TRBV7-2 TGTGCCAGCAGCTTACTAACGGAGTCCTACGAGCAGTACTTC CASSLLTESYEQYF
NA TRBD1 TRBJ2-3 TRBV5-1 TGCGCCAGCAGCGTCGGGACAGCGCATAGCACAGATACGCAGTATTTT CASSVGTAHSTDTQYF
NA TRBD1 TRBJ2-4 TRBV5-1 TGCGCCAGCAGCTTCGGGACAGGGACCGGGGCCAAAAACATTCAGTACTTC CASSFGTGTGAKNIQYF
NA TRBD1 TRBJ1-5 TRBV6-5 TGTGCCAGCAGAAGGGACAGTAATCAGCCCCAGCATTTT CASRRDSNQPQHF
few NA TRBJ1-6 TRBV7-2 TGTGCCAGCAGCTTAGAGTCTTATAATTCACCCCTCCACTTT CASSLESYNSPLHF
NA TRBD2 TRBJ2-5 TRBV24-1 TGTGCCACCAGTGACGGGGGGGTGAACCAAGAGACCCAGTACTTC CATSDGGVNQETQYF
few NA TRBJ1-5 TRBV19 TGTGCCAGTAGTATAGTCGGAGAGAACAATCAGCCCCAGCATTTT CASSIVGENNQPQHF
NA NA TRBJ2-4 TRBV5-8 TGTGCCAGCAGCTTGTTCGAAAACATTCAGTACTTC CASSLFENIQYF
NA TRBD2 TRBJ2-3 TRBV10-1 TGCGCCAGCAGTAAGGAACTAGCGGGGACTGGGAGGTCAGATACGCAGTATTTT CASSKELAGTGRSDTQYF
NA TRBD1 TRBJ2-2 TRBV10-1 TGCGCCAGCAGTGGAGGGGGCCGGGACACCGGGGAGCTGTTTTTT CASSGGGRDTGELFF
NA NA TRBJ2-2 TRBV7-8 TGTGCCAGCAGCTTAAGGTGGAGCACCGGGGAGCTGTTTTTT CASSLRWSTGELFF
NA NA TRBJ1-2 TRBV18 TGTGCCAGCTCAGCGGACCCCAGTTCCTATGGCTACACCTTC CASSADPSSYGYTF
NA NA TRBJ1-2 TRBV12-3/TRBV12-4 TGTGCCAGCAGTCACGGGGATGGCTACACCTTC CASSHGDGYTF
NA TRBD2 TRBJ2-1 TRBV6-4 TGTGCCAGCAGTCCTAGCGGGGGGGGGTACAATGAGCAGTTCTTC CASSPSGGGYNEQFF
NA NA TRBJ1-5 TRBV27 TGTGCCACCTACGCGAGCGGGGGGGGGCCCCAGCATTTT CATYASGGGPQHF
NA NA TRBJ1-4 TRBV7-2 TGTGCCAGCAGCTACGGTGCAACTAATGAAAAACTGTTTTTT CASSYGATNEKLFF
NA TRBD2 TRBJ2-7 TRBV27 TGTGCCAGCAGTAGCCCGACTAGCGGGGGGCTAGAGCAGTACTTC CASSSPTSGGLEQYF
NA NA TRBJ2-7 TRBV27 TGTGCCAGCAGTCCTGGCCCCTACGAGCAGTACTTC CASSPGPYEQYF
NA NA TRBJ2-3 TRBV7-9 TGTGCCAGCAGCCCCGGAGGGACCCGGCCAGATACGCAGTATTTT CASSPGGTRPDTQYF
NA NA TRBJ2-7 TRBV5-1 TGCGCCAGCAGCAAAGACGGACCTCCTTCCTACGAGCAGTACTTC CASSKDGPPSYEQYF
NA NA TRBJ2-2 TRBV24-1 TGTGCCACCAAGGAGGGTTTTGGCGGGGAGCTGTTTTTT CATKEGFGGELFF
NA NA TRBJ1-5 TRBV6-2/TRBV6-3 TGTGCCAGCAGCCTCAGGGTGGGCAATCAGCCCCAGCATTTT CASSLRVGNQPQHF
NA NA TRBJ2-4 TRBV7-3 TGTGCCAGCAGGTCGACGGGGACAAACATTCAGTACTTC CASRSTGTNIQYF
NA TRBD1 TRBJ1-5 TRBV2 TGTGCCAGCAGGGAACAGGGGGGAAGCAATCAGCCCCAGCATTTT CASREQGGSNQPQHF
NA NA TRBJ1-1 TRBV6-2/TRBV6-3 TGTGCCAGCAGCAACGCACAGTGGACTGAAGCTTTCTTT CASSNAQWTEAFF